The subject of this entry is one T cell receptor (beta chain). The source of the sample is a study of blood T cell repertoires in COVID-19. The protocol was immunoSEQ multiplex PCR, while the TCRdb copy is restricted to in-frame clones and leaves out a portion. This table has 250,000 or so clones, around 86% appearing once. Trimming shortened V by 0 bases and J by 2 bases, and 10 bases separated the two germline ends. The germline gives CDR1 SGHRS, CDR2 YFSETQ. The CDR3 runs 15 residues. The sample was peripheral blood. The chain recombines TRBV5-1 with TRBJ2-3, with D perhaps TRBD2 (7 bases). The receptor was derived from a man aged 35 to 55 with active or convalescent COVID-19. The CDR3 here is CASSLDGGHTDTQYF. The CDR3 coding sequence is TGCGCCAGCAGCTTGGACGGGGGGCACACAGATACGCAGTATTTT. Filled out from reference TRBV5-1 and TRBJ2-3, the complete variable domain reads KAGVTQTPRYLIKTRGQQVTLSCSPISGHRSVSWYQQTPGQGLQFLFEYFSETQRNKGNFPGRFSGRQFSNSRSEMNVSTLELGDSALYLCASSLDGGHTDTQYFGPGTRLTVL.